Each of the 26 T cell receptor beta chains below was sequenced from the same sample in a study of monozygotic twins with inflammatory bowel disease. TCRdb reprocessed the 5' RACE reads, with one entry per CDR3 protein and no DNA. This repertoire includes approximately 210,000 distinct CDR3 sequences. The sample was blood. The receptor source for this set is a human donor with ulcerative colitis or Crohn's disease, or a healthy co-twin of an affected twin (not recorded which).

The chain recombines TRBV30 with TRBJ1-5; TCRdb proposes TRBD1, but this gene call is untestable without DNA. The germline CDR1 and CDR2 sequences are GTSNPN and SVGIG (reference sequence). The CDR3 contains 13 residues. The chain's CDR3 is CAWGQGARRPQHF.

The chain uses TRBV11-2 and TRBJ2-4; TCRdb's D call of TRBD1 is untestable without DNA. The V gene's germline CDR1 is SGHAT and CDR2 FQNNGV. This CDR3 comprises 16 residues. This chain's CDR3 is CASSPPGFQAKNIQYF.

This CDR3 is CASSLVWGPPSFYNSPLHF. The rearrangement links TRBV11-2 to TRBJ1-6. Germline V gene lookup returns CDR1 SGHAT and CDR2 FQNNGV. The CDR3 is 19 residues long.

V is TRBV6-5 and J is TRBJ1-2. The CDR3 runs 15 residues. CDR1 and CDR2 (germline): MNHEY, SVGAGI. This CDR3 reads CASSYLGASNYGYTF.

V usage is TRBV18 and J usage is TRBJ1-4. The CDR3 sequence is 12 residues long. CDR1 is KGHSH and CDR2 is LQKENI in the germline V gene. Here the CDR3 reads CASSPSNEKLFF.

V is TRBV7-2 and J is TRBJ2-2; as DNA is missing, the TRBD1 call by TCRdb cannot be tested. The CDR3 is made up of 17 amino acids. Germline lookup yields CDR1 SGHTA and CDR2 FQGNSA. CDR3 loop: CASSLARDRTNTGELFF.

V usage is TRBV5-1 and J usage is TRBJ2-1; TCRdb's assignment of TRBD1 cannot be checked, as there is no DNA. The V gene's germline CDR1 is SGHRS and CDR2 YFSETQ. This CDR3 is built from 17 residues. The CDR3 sequence: CASSLGGVGNSYNEQFF.

The rearrangement joins TRBV4-1 to TRBJ1-5; TCRdb indicates TRBD1, and absent DNA this call remains unverified. This CDR3 has 15 residues. Germline-derived CDR1 and CDR2 are MGHRA and YSYEKL. CDR3 in amino acids: CASSQEAGGGQPQHF.

The J gene is TRBJ2-3, the V gene TRBV7-2. Germline lookup yields CDR1 SGHTA and CDR2 FQGNSA. The CDR3 has 12 amino acids. CDR3 sequence reads: CASSLGHYTQYF.

The V and J genes are TRBV4-2 and TRBJ2-1; with no DNA, the TCRdb D assignment of TRBD1 cannot be verified. This CDR3 is built from 16 residues. In germline, CDR1 is LGHNA, CDR2 YNFKEQ. CDR3 amino acids: CASSQGGLISHNEQFF.

The rearrangement links TRBV4-3 to TRBJ2-7; TCRdb proposes TRBD1, but this gene call is untestable without DNA. This CDR3 is built from 14 residues. From germline, CDR1 is LGHNA and CDR2 YSLEER. This CDR3 is CASSPGTVSYEQYF.

V is TRBV6-6 and J is TRBJ2-1; TCRdb designates TRBD2, a call that cannot be tested without DNA. The V gene's germline CDR1 is MNHNY and CDR2 SVGAGI (reference sequence). The CDR3 covers 14 residues. CDR3 region: CASSYSGQTGEQFF.

The rearrangement links TRBV12-3 or TRBV12-4 to TRBJ2-1. The CDR3 covers 14 residues. This chain's CDR3 is CASSKAGSYNEQFF.

The chain combines TRBV3-1 with TRBJ2-7; TCRdb selects TRBD1, and the lack of DNA leaves this call unchecked. Germline lookup yields CDR1 LGHDT and CDR2 YNNKEL (reference sequence). This CDR3 has 14 residues. The CDR3 reads CASSQGGGSYEQYF.

The rearrangement joins TRBV10-3 to TRBJ2-1; TCRdb picks TRBD2, but there is no DNA to check that call. Germline V gene lookup returns CDR1 ENHRY and CDR2 SYGVKD. The CDR3 consists of 20 residues. The chain's CDR3 is CAISETVGLAVNSQHDEQFF.

V and J are TRBV10-3 and TRBJ1-2. Germline CDR1 is ENHRY and CDR2 is SYGVKD. This CDR3 has 12 residues. The CDR3 loop reads CAISDDIRGYTF.

J is TRBJ2-6 and V is TRBV5-1. CDR1 is SGHRS, CDR2 YFSETQ, per germline. CDR3 length: 14 amino acids. This chain's CDR3 is CASKEVPGANVLTF.

This chain links TRBV9 with TRBJ2-1; there is no DNA to check the TCRdb D call of TRBD2. CDR3 length: 16 residues. Germline V CDR1 and CDR2: SGDLS, YYNGEE. This CDR3 is CASSVRVAGVVGEQFF.

This chain joins TRBV7-2 and TRBJ2-1. CDR3 length equals 15 residues. Per the germline V gene, CDR1 is SGHTA and CDR2 is FQGNSA. This CDR3 is CASSLDTNSYNEQFF.

The chain employs TRBV7-6 and TRBJ2-3; TCRdb picks TRBD1, but there is no DNA to check that call. This CDR3 has 14 residues. CDR1 is SGHVS and CDR2 is FNYEAQ in the germline V gene. This CDR3 is CASSSGPFEDTQYF. The variable domain in full, with the rest retrieved from reference TRBV7-6 and TRBJ2-3, is GAGVSQSPRYKVTKRGQDVALRCDPISGHVSLYWYRQALGQGPEFLTYFNYEAQQDKSGLPNDRFSAERPEGSISTLTIQRTEQRDSAMYRCASSSGPFEDTQYFGPGTRLTVL.

The chain uses TRBV27 and TRBJ1-2; without DNA, the TCRdb call of TRBD1 cannot be checked. Germline-derived CDR1 and CDR2 are MNHEY and SMNVEV (reference sequence). The CDR3 is 14 amino acids. The CDR3 loop reads CASSSGTGVYGYTF.

The rearrangement joins TRBV3-1 to TRBJ2-4. The CDR3 has 11 amino acids. CDR1 and CDR2 (germline): LGHDT, YNNKEL (reference sequence). The CDR3 protein is CASSQKNMQYF.

The chain has TRBV18 and TRBJ2-2. The V gene's germline CDR1 is KGHSH and CDR2 LQKENI. This CDR3 has 14 amino acids. CDR3: CASSHSGNTGELFF. Using reference TRBV18 and TRBJ2-2 for the parts outside the CDR3, the full variable domain is NAGVMQNPRHLVRRRGQEARLRCSPMKGHSHVYWYRQLPEEGLKFMVYLQKENIIDESGMPKERFSAEFPKEGPSILRIQQVVRGDSAAYFCASSHSGNTGELFFGEGSRLTVL.

V usage is TRBV6-1 and J usage is TRBJ1-5; TCRdb proposes TRBD1, but this gene call is untestable without DNA. The CDR3 extends over 16 amino acids. Looked up from germline, CDR1 is MNHNS and CDR2 is SASEGT. This chain's CDR3 is CASSGLGQASNQPQHF.

The rearrangement links TRBV11-2 to TRBJ2-1; the TRBD1 assignment by TCRdb is unverifiable without DNA. There are 15 residues in the CDR3. The germline V gene encodes CDR1 SGHAT and CDR2 FQNNGV. This CDR3 is CASSLERGGYNEQFF.

J is TRBJ1-5 and V is TRBV19; the TCRdb D gene call, TRBD1, has no DNA to confirm it. Germline V CDR1 and CDR2: LNHDA, SQIVND (reference sequence). There are 14 residues in the CDR3. The CDR3 sequence: CATRWGGSNQPQHF. The entire variable domain, with the rest obtained from reference TRBV19 and TRBJ1-5, is as follows: DGGITQSPKYLFRKEGQNVTLSCEQNLNHDAMYWYRQDPGQGLRLIYYSQIVNDFQKGDIAEGYSVSREKKESFPLTVTSAQKNPTAFYLCATRWGGSNQPQHFGDGTRLSIL.